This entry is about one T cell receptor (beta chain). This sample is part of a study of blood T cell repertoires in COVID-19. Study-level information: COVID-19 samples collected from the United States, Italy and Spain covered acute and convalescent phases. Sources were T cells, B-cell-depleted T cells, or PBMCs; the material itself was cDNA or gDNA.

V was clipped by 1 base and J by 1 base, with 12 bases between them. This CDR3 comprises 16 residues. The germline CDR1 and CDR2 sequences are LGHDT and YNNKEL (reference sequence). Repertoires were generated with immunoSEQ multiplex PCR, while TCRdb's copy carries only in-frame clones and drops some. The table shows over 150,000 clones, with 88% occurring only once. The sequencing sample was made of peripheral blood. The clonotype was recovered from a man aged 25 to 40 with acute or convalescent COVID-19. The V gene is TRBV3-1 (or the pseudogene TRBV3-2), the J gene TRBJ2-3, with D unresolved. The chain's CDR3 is CASSQGAGSGTDTQYF. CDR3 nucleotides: TGTGCCAGCAGCCAAGGGGCAGGATCAGGCACAGATACGCAGTATTTT.